This TCR beta chain was sequenced during a study of shared clonotypes between healthy human individuals. Some clones are missing from TCRdb's copy, which holds only in-frame ones; the method was immunoSEQ multiplex PCR. Counted here are more than 2 million clones, just under 95% occurring once; the ten biggest clones make up around 1.1%. V lost 5 bases and J 0 bases, leaving 11 bases between the germline ends. Per the germline V gene, CDR1 is ENHRY and CDR2 is SYGVKD. The CDR3 runs to 15 residues. Cells designated naive CD8 were CD45RO-negative and were positively selected for CCR7, with terminally differentiated effector memory CD45RA+ cells excluded.

Sequenced material: naive CD8+ T cells sorted from blood. The gene calls are TRBV10-3 and TRBJ1-5, with D unclear. This receptor was taken from a man between 18 and 35 years old in good health. The CDR3 protein is CAISPTVDSNQPQHF. The CDR3 nucleotides read TGTGCCATCAGTCCAACAGTGGATAGCAATCAGCCCCAGCATTTT.